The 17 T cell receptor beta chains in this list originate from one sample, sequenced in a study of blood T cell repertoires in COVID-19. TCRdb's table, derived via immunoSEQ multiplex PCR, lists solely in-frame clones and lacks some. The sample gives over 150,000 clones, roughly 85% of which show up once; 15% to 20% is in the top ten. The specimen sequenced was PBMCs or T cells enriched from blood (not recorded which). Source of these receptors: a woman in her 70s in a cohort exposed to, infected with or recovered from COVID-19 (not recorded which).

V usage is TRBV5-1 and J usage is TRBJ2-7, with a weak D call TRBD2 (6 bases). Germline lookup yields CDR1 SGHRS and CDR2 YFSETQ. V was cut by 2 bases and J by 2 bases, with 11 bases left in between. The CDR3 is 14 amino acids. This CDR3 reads CASSFLGGAYEQYF. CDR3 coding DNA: TGCGCCAGCAGCTTCCTCGGAGGGGCCTACGAGCAGTACTTC.

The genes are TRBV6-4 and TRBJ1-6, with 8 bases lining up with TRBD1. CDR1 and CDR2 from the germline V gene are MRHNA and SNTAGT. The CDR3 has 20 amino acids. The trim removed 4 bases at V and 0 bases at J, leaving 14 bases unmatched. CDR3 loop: CASSVLGQGRISSYNSPLHF. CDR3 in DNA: TGTGCCAGCAGTGTTCTTGGACAGGGAAGGATAAGCTCCTATAATTCACCCCTCCACTTT.

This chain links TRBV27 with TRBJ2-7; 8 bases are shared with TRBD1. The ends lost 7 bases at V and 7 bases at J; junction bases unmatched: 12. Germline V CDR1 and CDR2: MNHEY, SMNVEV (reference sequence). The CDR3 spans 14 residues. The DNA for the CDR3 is TGTGCCAGCACTTCGGGGCAGGGGGCCCGGGAGCAGTACTTC. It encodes CASTSGQGAREQYF.

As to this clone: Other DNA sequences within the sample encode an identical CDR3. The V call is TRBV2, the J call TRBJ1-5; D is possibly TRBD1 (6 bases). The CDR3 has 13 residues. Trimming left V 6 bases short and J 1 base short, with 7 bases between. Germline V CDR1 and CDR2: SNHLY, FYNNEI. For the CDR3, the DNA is TGTGCCAGCAGCGGACAGAGCAATCAGCCCCAGCATTTT. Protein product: CASSGQSNQPQHF.

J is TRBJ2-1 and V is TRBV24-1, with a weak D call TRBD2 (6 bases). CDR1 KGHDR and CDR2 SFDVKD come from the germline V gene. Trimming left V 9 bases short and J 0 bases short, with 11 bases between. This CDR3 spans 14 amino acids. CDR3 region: CATGAGLSYNEQFF. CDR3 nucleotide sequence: TGTGCCACCGGAGCGGGCCTCTCCTACAATGAGCAGTTCTTC.

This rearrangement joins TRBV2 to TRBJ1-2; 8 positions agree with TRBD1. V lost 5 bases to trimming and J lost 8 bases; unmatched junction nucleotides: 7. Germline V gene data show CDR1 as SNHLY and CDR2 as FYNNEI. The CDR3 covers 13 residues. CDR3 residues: CASSIGQGGGYTF. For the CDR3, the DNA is TGTGCCAGCAGTATCGGACAGGGAGGAGGCTACACCTTC.

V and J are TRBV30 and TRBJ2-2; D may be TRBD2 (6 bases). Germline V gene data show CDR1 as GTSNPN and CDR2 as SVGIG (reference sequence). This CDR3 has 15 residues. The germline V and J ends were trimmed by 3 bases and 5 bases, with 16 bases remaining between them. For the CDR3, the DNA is TGTGCCTGGAGGCGGGGACCTTCGGGGACCGGGGAGCTGTTTTTT. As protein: CAWRRGPSGTGELFF. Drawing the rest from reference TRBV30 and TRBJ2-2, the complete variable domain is SQTIHQWPATLVQPVGSPLSLECTVEGTSNPNLYWYRQAAGRGLQLLFYSVGIGQISSEVPQNLSASRPQDRQFILSSKKLLLSDSGFYLCAWRRGPSGTGELFFGEGSRLTVL.

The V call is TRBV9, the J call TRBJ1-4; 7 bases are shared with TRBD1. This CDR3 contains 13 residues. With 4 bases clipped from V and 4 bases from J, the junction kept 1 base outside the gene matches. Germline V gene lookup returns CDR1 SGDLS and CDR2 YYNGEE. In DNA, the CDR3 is TGTGCCAGCAGCCGGGACAGTAATGAAAAACTGTTTTTT. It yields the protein CASSRDSNEKLFF. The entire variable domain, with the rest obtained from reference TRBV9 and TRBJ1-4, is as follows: DSGVTQTPKHLITATGQRVTLRCSPRSGDLSVYWYQQSLDQGLQFLIQYYNGEERAKGNILERFSAQQFPDLHSELNLSSLELGDSALYFCASSRDSNEKLFFGSGTQLSVL.

The CDR3 sequence: CSVAGGGRTEAFF. CDR3 coding DNA: TGCAGCGTGGCGGGAGGGGGGAGGACTGAAGCTTTCTTT. The rearrangement joins TRBV29-1 to TRBJ1-1; tentatively, D is TRBD1 (6 bases). Germline-derived CDR1 and CDR2 are SQVTM and ANQGSEA. The CDR3 loop spans 13 amino acids. The V and J ends lost 6 bases and 5 bases respectively, with 16 bases between them.

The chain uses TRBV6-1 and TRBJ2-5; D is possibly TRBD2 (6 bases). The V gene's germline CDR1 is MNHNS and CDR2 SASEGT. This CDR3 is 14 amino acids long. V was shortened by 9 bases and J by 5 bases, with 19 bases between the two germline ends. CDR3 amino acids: CASKPGVKGETQYF. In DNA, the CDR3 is TGTGCCAGTAAACCGGGGGTTAAGGGGGAGACCCAGTACTTC.

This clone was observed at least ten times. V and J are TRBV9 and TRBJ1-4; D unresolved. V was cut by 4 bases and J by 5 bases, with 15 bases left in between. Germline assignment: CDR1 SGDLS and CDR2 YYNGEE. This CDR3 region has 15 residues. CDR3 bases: TGTGCCAGCAGCTTTACCACTGGTCGGAATGAAAAACTGTTTTTT. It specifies CASSFTTGRNEKLFF. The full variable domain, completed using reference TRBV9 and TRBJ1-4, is DSGVTQTPKHLITATGQRVTLRCSPRSGDLSVYWYQQSLDQGLQFLIQYYNGEERAKGNILERFSAQQFPDLHSELNLSSLELGDSALYFCASSFTTGRNEKLFFGSGTQLSVL.

The CDR3 loop reads CASSVRVGGTYEQYF. Here the CDR3 DNA reads TGTGCCAGCAGCGTTCGAGTCGGGGGAACCTACGAGCAGTACTTC. The chain is built from TRBV7-2 and TRBJ2-7; D perhaps matches TRBD2 (6 bases). This CDR3 is built from 15 residues. The germline V gene has CDR1 SGHTA and CDR2 FQGNSA. Trimming took 5 bases from V and 2 from J, leaving 16 bases between them.

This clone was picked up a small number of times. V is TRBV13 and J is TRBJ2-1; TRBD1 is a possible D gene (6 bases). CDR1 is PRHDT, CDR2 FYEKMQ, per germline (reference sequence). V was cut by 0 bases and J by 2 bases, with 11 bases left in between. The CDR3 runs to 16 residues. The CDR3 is CASSLGGAGAYNEQFF. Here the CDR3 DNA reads TGTGCCAGCAGCTTAGGCGGGGCAGGGGCCTACAATGAGCAGTTCTTC.

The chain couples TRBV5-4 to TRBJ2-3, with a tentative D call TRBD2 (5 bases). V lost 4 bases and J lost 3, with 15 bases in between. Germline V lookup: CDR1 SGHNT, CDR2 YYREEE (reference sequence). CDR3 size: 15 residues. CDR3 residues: CASSPVGDGTDTQYF. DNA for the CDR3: TGTGCCAGCAGCCCCGTGGGAGACGGAACAGATACGCAGTATTTT.

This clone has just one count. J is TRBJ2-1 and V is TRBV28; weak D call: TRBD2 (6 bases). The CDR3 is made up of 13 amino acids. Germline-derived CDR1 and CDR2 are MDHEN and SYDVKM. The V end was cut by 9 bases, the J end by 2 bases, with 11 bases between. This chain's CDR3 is CASSGTPYNEQFF. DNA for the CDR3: TGTGCCAGTTCCGGGACTCCCTACAATGAGCAGTTCTTC.

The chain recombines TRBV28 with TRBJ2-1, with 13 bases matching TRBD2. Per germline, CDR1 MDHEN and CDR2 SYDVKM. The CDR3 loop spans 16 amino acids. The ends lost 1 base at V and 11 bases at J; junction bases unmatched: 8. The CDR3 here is CASSLLLLAGGRQQFF. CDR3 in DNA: TGTGCCAGCAGTTTATTGTTACTAGCGGGAGGGCGGCAGCAGTTCTTC.

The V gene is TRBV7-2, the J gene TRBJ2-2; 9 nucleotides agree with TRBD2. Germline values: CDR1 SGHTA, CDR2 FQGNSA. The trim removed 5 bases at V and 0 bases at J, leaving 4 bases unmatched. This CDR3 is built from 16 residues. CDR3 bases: TGTGCCAGCAGCGTCTCTAGCGGGACGAACACCGGGGAGCTGTTTTTT. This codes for CASSVSSGTNTGELFF.